The present T cell receptor (beta chain) was sequenced within a study of identical twins. Template switching added a universal primer site, and cDNA bore unique molecular identifiers. TCRdb processed the 5' RACE reads anew with MiXCR; each CDR3 protein has one entry. The repertoire holds more than 650,000 distinct CDR3 sequences, with 5.5% to 7.5% as singletons. This clonotype was detected only a few times. Germline V CDR1 and CDR2: SGHTA, FQGNSA. The ends lost 0 bases at V and 1 base at J; junction bases unmatched: 2. The CDR3 runs to 16 residues. The chain has TRBV7-2 and TRBJ2-7; TRBD1 aligns across 11 bases. Sample: naive T cells sorted from blood. This receptor was obtained from a man between 18 and 35 years old in good health. CDR3: CASSLAGQGASYEQYF. The DNA for the CDR3 is TGTGCCAGCAGCTTAGCCGGACAGGGGGCTTCCTACGAGCAGTACTTC.